The 14 T cell receptor beta chains below come from one sample, sequenced in a study of type 1 regulatory T cells. TCRdb re-called the reads through MiXCR, storing one row per CDR3 protein. In the table there are just over 14,000 distinct CDR3 sequences, about an eighth of which are singletons. No antigen has been identified for these receptors. The sequenced sample consisted of cultured T cells, either the whole culture or a sorted T cell fraction (not recorded which). The source is a human donor in good health.

This clonotype was counted at least ten times. The chain carries TRBV28 and TRBJ2-7; 10 nucleotides agree with TRBD1. This CDR3 is 13 amino acids long. The V gene's germline CDR1 is MDHEN and CDR2 SYDVKM. Trimming removed 6 bases from V and 7 bases from J; junction bases left unmatched: 6. DNA of the CDR3: TGTGCCAGCAGCCGGGACAGGGGCCTGGAGCAGTACTTC. Its protein is CASSRDRGLEQYF.

This clonotype has a count of ten or more. The V call is TRBV27, the J call TRBJ1-1; D ambiguous. Trimming left V 3 bases short and J 4 bases short, with 9 bases between. From germline, CDR1 is MNHEY and CDR2 SMNVEV (reference sequence). The CDR3 length is 13 residues. The CDR3 here is CASSFMGITEAFF. CDR3 sequence (DNA): TGTGCCAGCAGTTTTATGGGGATCACTGAAGCTTTCTTT.

This clonotype has a single count. This may be a read error, as it is one base from a much larger clone. V gene TRBV5-6 combines with J gene TRBJ1-1; the D is unclear. Per the germline V gene, CDR1 is SGHDT and CDR2 is YYEEEE. The CDR3 covers 14 residues. Written as DNA, the CDR3 is TGTGCCGGCAGCCGCCCGGTGGGAGACACTGAAGCTTTCTTT. It translates to CAGSRPVGDTEAFF.

This clonotype was found many times. The genes are TRBV7-9 and TRBJ2-7; 7 bases line up with TRBD1. From germline, CDR1 is SEHNR and CDR2 FQNEAQ (reference sequence). This CDR3 has 15 amino acids. V shed 5 bases and J 3 bases; nucleotides not matched to a gene: 10. For the CDR3, the DNA is TGTGCCAGCAGCCTAGGGACAGTATCGATCTACGAGCAGTACTTC. This translates into CASSLGTVSIYEQYF.

This clonotype came up many times. The chain links TRBV20-1 to TRBJ1-4; 9 bases are a match to TRBD1. The V and J ends lost 6 bases and 6 bases, in that order; junction bases with no gene match: 5. The CDR3 contains 13 residues. The V gene's germline CDR1 is DFQATT and CDR2 SNEGSKA (reference sequence). CDR3 in DNA: TGCAGTGCCCTGACAGGGGGATATGAAAAACTGTTTTTT. This sequence encodes CSALTGGYEKLFF.

In this sample, this clonotype turned up many times. This chain uses TRBV30 with TRBJ1-5; a possible D gene is TRBD1 (6 bases). The CDR3 is made up of 12 amino acids. Germline CDR1 is GTSNPN and CDR2 is SVGIG (reference sequence). Trimming stripped 1 base from V and 11 bases from J, with 12 bases between. Here the CDR3 reads CAWSAQGLAQHF. DNA of the CDR3: TGTGCCTGGAGTGCACAGGGACTGGCCCAGCATTTT.

This clonotype was recorded at least ten times. This chain links TRBV9 with TRBJ2-1; TRBD2 matches at 7 bases. CDR3 size: 15 residues. V trimming: 1 base; J trimming: 2 bases; junction bases outside the gene matches: 3. Germline V CDR1 and CDR2: SGDLS, YYNGEE. CDR3 coding DNA: TGTGCCAGCAGCGTAAAGGCGGGAGCCTACAATGAGCAGTTCTTC. Encoded protein: CASSVKAGAYNEQFF.

This clonotype is medium-sized by share. The rearrangement links TRBV20-1 to TRBJ2-7; 7 bases align to TRBD1. The CDR3 is made up of 15 amino acids. Germline assignment: CDR1 DFQATT and CDR2 SNEGSKA (reference sequence). Trimming at V came to 6 bases and at J to 6 bases, leaving 17 bases not matched to a gene. The CDR3 nucleotides are TGCAGTGCACTAGATGCCAGGGGGTTCATGGGCGAGCAGTACTTC. Amino acid sequence: CSALDARGFMGEQYF.

Ten or more counts support this clonotype. The chain carries TRBV3-1 and TRBJ1-1; weak D call: TRBD1 (5 bases). Germline values: CDR1 LGHDT, CDR2 YNNKEL (reference sequence). V dropped 3 bases and J dropped 11 bases, with 13 bases sitting between them. This CDR3 is 12 amino acids long. The CDR3 DNA sequence: TGTGCCAGCAGCCATACGGGGCGTTTGGCTTTCTTT. It is translated as CASSHTGRLAFF.

The genes are TRBV5-1 and TRBJ2-3; 7 bases fit TRBD1. The germline V gene has CDR1 SGHRS and CDR2 YFSETQ. The CDR3 sequence is 16 residues long. The V gene end was trimmed by 0 bases and the J gene end by 1 base; junction bases not matched to a gene: 5. DNA for the CDR3: TGCGCCAGCAGCTTGGCGACAGGGTGGGGCACAGATACGCAGTATTTT. Translating gives CASSLATGWGTDTQYF. The full variable domain, with the rest looked up from reference TRBV5-1 and TRBJ2-3, is KAGVTQTPRYLIKTRGQQVTLSCSPISGHRSVSWYQQTPGQGLQFLFEYFSETQRNKGNFPGRFSGRQFSNSRSEMNVSTLELGDSALYLCASSLATGWGTDTQYFGPGTRLTVL.

DNA of the CDR3: TGCAGTGCCACGCGGGAGGGCCACACCGGGGAGCTGTTTTTT. Translating gives CSATREGHTGELFF. The chain couples TRBV20-1 to TRBJ2-2, with TRBD2 identical over 9 bases. This CDR3 comprises 14 residues. The germline CDR1 and CDR2 sequences are DFQATT and SNEGSKA (reference sequence). Trimming took 6 bases from V and 3 from J; bases not matched to a gene: 5.

This clonotype was counted ten times or more. The CDR3 loop reads CASTKLRQGSMGQPQHF. CDR3 coding DNA: TGTGCCAGCACCAAACTAAGACAGGGGAGTATGGGTCAGCCCCAGCATTTT. V gene TRBV6-6 combines with J gene TRBJ1-5, with 8 nucleotides matching TRBD1. Per the germline V gene, CDR1 is MNHNY and CDR2 is SVGAGI (reference sequence). The CDR3 contains 17 residues. The V segment lost 7 bases and the J segment 6 bases; nucleotides outside the gene matches: 17.

This clonotype occurred a few times. The V call is TRBV7-3, the J call TRBJ2-3; D might be TRBD2 (6 bases). Germline assignment: CDR1 SGHTA and CDR2 FQGTGA. The CDR3 loop spans 16 amino acids. V was trimmed by 1 base and J by 4 bases, leaving 15 bases between them. As DNA, the CDR3 is TGTGCCAGCAGCTTAAATGGGGGGTCAAACGCAGATACGCAGTATTTT. Translated: CASSLNGGSNADTQYF.

This clonotype was seen at least ten times. The chain links TRBV3-1 to TRBJ1-2; no clear D gene. This CDR3 comprises 14 residues. V lost 0 bases and J lost 4, with 9 bases in between. Germline-derived CDR1 and CDR2 are LGHDT and YNNKEL (reference sequence). The CDR3 DNA sequence: TGTGCCAGCAGCCAAGATTGGCTTCGCTATGGCTACACCTTC. Translated, it gives CASSQDWLRYGYTF. Combining the CDR3 with reference TRBV3-1 and TRBJ1-2 gives the whole variable domain DTAVSQTPKYLVTQMGNDKSIKCEQNLGHDTMYWYKQDSKKFLKIMFSYNNKELIINETVPNRFSPKSPDKAHLNLHINSLELGDSAVYFCASSQDWLRYGYTFGSGTRLTVV.